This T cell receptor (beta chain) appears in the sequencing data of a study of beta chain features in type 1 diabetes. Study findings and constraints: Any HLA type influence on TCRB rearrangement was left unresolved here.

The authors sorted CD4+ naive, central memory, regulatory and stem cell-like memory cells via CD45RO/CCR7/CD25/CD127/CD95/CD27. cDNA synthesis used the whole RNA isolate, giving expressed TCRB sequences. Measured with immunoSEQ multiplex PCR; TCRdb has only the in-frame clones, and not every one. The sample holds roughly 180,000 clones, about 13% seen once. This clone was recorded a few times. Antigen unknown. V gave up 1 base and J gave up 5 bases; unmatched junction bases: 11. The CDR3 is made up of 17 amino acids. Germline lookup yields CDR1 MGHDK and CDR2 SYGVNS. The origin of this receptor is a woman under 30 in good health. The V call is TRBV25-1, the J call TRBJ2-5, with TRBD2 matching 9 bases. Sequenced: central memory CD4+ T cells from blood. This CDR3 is CASSELRGSGSDETQYF. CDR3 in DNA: TGTGCCAGCAGTGAATTACGAGGTAGCGGGAGTGACGAGACCCAGTACTTC.